Each of the 6 T cell receptor beta chains below was sequenced from the same sample in a study of T cell changes during pregnancy in multiple sclerosis. Repertoires were generated with immunoSEQ multiplex PCR, while TCRdb's copy carries only in-frame clones and drops some. The table has under 35,000 clones, approximately 91% seen once. The sequences come from CD8+ T cells from peripheral blood mononuclear cells, collected in the second trimester of pregnancy. The source of these receptors is a female donor with multiple sclerosis, enrolled in a pregnancy study.

The rearrangement joins TRBV10-3 to TRBJ2-5; 9 positions agree with TRBD2. The V and J ends lost 6 bases and 5 bases, in that order; junction bases with no gene match: 10. The length of the CDR3 is 15 residues. The germline CDR1 and CDR2 sequences are ENHRY and SYGVKD. The CDR3 loop is CAISVAGATGETQYF. CDR3 bases: TGTGCCATCAGCGTAGCGGGAGCTACCGGTGAGACCCAGTACTTC.

The chain carries TRBV5-4 and TRBJ2-7; TRBD2 matches at 12 bases. Trimming at V came to 3 bases and at J to 2 bases, leaving 9 bases not matched to a gene. The CDR3 consists of 17 residues. Germline loops: CDR1 SGHNT, CDR2 YYREEE (reference sequence). The CDR3 bases are TGTGCCAGCAGCTCCGGGACTAGCGGGCCCTTCGCCTACGAGCAGTACTTC. It specifies CASSSGTSGPFAYEQYF.

This chain connects TRBV15 to TRBJ1-4; the D gene is possibly TRBD1 (6 bases). From germline, CDR1 is LNHNV and CDR2 YYDKDF (reference sequence). V was trimmed by 0 bases and J by 8 bases, leaving 16 bases between them. The CDR3 contains 16 residues. The CDR3 reads CATSRDQQGWEEKLFF. The CDR3 DNA is TGTGCCACCAGCAGAGATCAACAGGGATGGGAAGAAAAACTGTTTTTT.

The CDR3 nucleotides read TGCAGCGCAGATGAGGGAACAGATACGCAGTATTTT. Its translation: CSADEGTDTQYF. The chain joins TRBV29-1 to TRBJ2-3, with D perhaps TRBD2 (5 bases). Trimming shortened V by 7 bases and J by 3 bases, and 11 bases separated the two germline ends. CDR1 SQVTM and CDR2 ANQGSEA come from the germline V gene. The CDR3 length is 12 residues.

This chain's CDR3 is CASSQSPPEGETQYF. The CDR3 nucleotides read TGTGCCAGCAGCCAATCCCCCCCCGAGGGAGAGACCCAGTACTTC. The chain is built from TRBV14 and TRBJ2-5, with D possibly being TRBD2 (5 bases). The ends were cut back, 2 bases at V and 4 bases at J, with 14 bases in the middle. Germline-derived CDR1 and CDR2 are SGHDN and FVKESK. The CDR3 extends over 15 amino acids.

The rearrangement joins TRBV13 to TRBJ2-1; 8 nucleotides line up with TRBD2. Germline V gene data show CDR1 as PRHDT and CDR2 as FYEKMQ (reference sequence). J lost 1 base, V lost 5 bases, and 1 base had no gene match. The length of the CDR3 is 14 residues. The CDR3, as DNA: TGTGCCAGCAGCAAGCGGGAGTCCTACAATGAGCAGTTCTTC. Translation: CASSKRESYNEQFF.